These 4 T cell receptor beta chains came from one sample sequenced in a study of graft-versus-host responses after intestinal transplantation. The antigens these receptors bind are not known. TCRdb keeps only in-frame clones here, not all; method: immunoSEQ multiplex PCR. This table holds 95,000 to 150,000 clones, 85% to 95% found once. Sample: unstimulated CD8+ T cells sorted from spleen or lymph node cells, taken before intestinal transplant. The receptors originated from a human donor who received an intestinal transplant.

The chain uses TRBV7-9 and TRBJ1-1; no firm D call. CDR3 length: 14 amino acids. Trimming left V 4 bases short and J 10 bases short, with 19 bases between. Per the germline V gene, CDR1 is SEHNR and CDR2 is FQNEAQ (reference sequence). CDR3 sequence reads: CASSSPGLGFLAFF. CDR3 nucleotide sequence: TGTGCCAGCAGCTCCCCCGGACTTGGGTTTTTAGCTTTCTTT.

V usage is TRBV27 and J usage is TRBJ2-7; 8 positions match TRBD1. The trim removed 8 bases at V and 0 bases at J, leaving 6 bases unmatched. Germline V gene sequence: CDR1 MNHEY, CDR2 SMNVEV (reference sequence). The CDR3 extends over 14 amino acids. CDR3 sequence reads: CASGRDRSSYEQYF. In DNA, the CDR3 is TGTGCCAGCGGCCGGGACAGGAGCTCCTACGAGCAGTACTTC.

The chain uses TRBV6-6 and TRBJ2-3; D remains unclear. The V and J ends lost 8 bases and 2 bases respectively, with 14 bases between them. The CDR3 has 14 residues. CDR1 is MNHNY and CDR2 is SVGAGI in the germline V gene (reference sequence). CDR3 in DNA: TGTGCCAGCCTCGAGGCGGTCCTCACAGATACGCAGTATTTT. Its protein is CASLEAVLTDTQYF.

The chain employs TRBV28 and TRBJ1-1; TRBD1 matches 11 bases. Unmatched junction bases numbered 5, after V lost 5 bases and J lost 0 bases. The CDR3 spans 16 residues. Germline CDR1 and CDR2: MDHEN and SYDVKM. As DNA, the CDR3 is TGTGCCAGCAGTCCCGGGACAGGGGGTGTGAACACTGAAGCTTTCTTT. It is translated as CASSPGTGGVNTEAFF.